This T cell receptor beta chain was identified in a study of radiotherapy plus CTLA-4 blockade in lung cancer. Study findings and constraints: The best predictor of response was reported to be early blood T cell clone dynamics, with interferon-beta.

This table comes from immunoSEQ multiplex PCR, and its TCRdb copy is limited to in-frame clones, with some not included. The sample carries around 86,000 clones, over 80% recorded once. About this clone: Its antigen is not identified.

The CDR3 runs 15 residues. Looked up from germline, CDR1 is SGHNT and CDR2 is YYREEE (reference sequence). J lost 7 bases, V lost 2 bases, and 9 bases had no gene match. The receptor comes from a human donor with non-small cell lung cancer who had stable disease on radiotherapy plus ipilimumab. The material sequenced was peripheral blood, taken from a patient treated with radiotherapy plus ipilimumab. The rearrangement links TRBV5-4 to TRBJ2-1; 7 bases match TRBD2. CDR3 protein: CASSFGLGVYNEQFF. The CDR3 nucleotides are TGTGCCAGCAGCTTCGGACTAGGAGTCTATAATGAGCAGTTCTTC.